This TCR beta chain is from a study of PD-1 blockade in classical Hodgkin lymphoma. Trimming left V 1 base short and J 3 bases short, with 13 bases between. Germline-derived CDR1 and CDR2 are SEHNR and FQNEAQ (reference sequence). The CDR3 is 15 residues long. The table came from immunoSEQ multiplex PCR; TCRdb's copy has only in-frame clones and leaves some out. The sample holds roughly 46,000 clones, about 75% seen once. Documented time point: cycle 4 day 1 (C4D1), after 5 to 7 weeks of nivolumab. Autologous stem cell transplantation was followed by relapse in every patient, and brentuximab vedotin exposure varied.

The sequence was collected from a human donor with classical Hodgkin lymphoma. The J gene is TRBJ2-7, the V gene TRBV7-9, with D tentatively TRBD2 (5 bases). The material sequenced was peripheral blood mononuclear cells (PBMCs), taken before the fourth cycle of nivolumab. In DNA, the CDR3 is TGTGCCAGCAGCTTAGGGTTTGGTGGGAGCTACGAGCAGTACTTC. Its translation is CASSLGFGGSYEQYF.